This T cell receptor beta chain is from a study of T cell responses to AZD1222 COVID-19 vaccine. Study-level results: Among the donors, most were white British and more were female, and clonal diversity was possibly underestimated.

In the case of this clone: The antigen is not known. A read error may account for a junction end that differs from germline.

Sequenced by immunoSEQ multiplex PCR; TCRdb stores in-frame clones only, minus some. Among about 150,000 clones listed, roughly 92% were seen once. The CDR3 spans 14 residues. Germline-derived CDR1 and CDR2 are SGHRS and YFSETQ. The rearrangement uses TRBV5-1 and TRBJ2-3, with D possibly matching TRBD1 (5 bases). The source of this sequence is an adult in good health. Sample: peripheral blood, taken on day 0 of AZD1222 vaccination. This CDR3 is CANSLWGPTDTQYF. CDR3 bases: TGCGCCAACAGCTTGTGGGGCCCCACAGATACGCAGTATTTT.